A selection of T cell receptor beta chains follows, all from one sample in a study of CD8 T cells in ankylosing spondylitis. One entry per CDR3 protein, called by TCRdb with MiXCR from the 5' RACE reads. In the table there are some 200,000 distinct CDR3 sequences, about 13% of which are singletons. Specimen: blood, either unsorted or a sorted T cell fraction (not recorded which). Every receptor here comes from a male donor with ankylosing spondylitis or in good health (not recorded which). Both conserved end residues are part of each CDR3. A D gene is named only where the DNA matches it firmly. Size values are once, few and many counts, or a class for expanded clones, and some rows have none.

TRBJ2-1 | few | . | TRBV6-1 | CASSEWHPHGDEQFF | TGTGCCAGCAGTGAATGGCACCCTCACGGGGATGAGCAGTTCTTC
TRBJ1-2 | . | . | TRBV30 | CAWSTGNGYTF | TGTGCCTGGAGTACGGGCAATGGCTACACCTTC
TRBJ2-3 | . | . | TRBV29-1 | CSVEPMGEGTDTQYF | TGCAGCGTTGAACCCATGGGAGAAGGCACAGATACGCAGTATTTT
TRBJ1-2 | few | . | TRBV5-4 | CASSGEDLFNYGYTF | TGTGCCAGCAGCGGCGAGGACCTCTTTAACTATGGCTACACCTTC
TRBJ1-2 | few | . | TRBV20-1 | CSASGGTYGYTF | TGCAGTGCTAGCGGGGGGACCTATGGCTACACCTTC
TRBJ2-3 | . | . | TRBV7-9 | CASSPGGARDTQYF | TGTGCCAGCAGCCCCGGGGGAGCTCGAGATACGCAGTATTTT
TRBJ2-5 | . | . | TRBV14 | CASSQGPGRSRQETQYF | TGTGCCAGCAGCCAAGGTCCCGGCAGGAGTCGGCAAGAGACCCAGTACTTC
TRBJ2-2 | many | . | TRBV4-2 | CASSWRTGELFF | TGTGCCAGCAGCTGGCGTACCGGGGAGCTGTTTTTT
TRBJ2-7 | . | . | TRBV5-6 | CASSFSGWDEQYF | TGTGCCAGCAGCTTTTCAGGGTGGGACGAGCAGTACTTC
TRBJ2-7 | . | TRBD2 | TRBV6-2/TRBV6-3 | CASSYIRLRAGDTYEQYF | TGTGCCAGCAGTTACATTCGCCTCAGGGCGGGGGATACCTACGAGCAGTACTTC
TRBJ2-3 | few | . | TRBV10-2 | CASSESRGSPTDTQYF | TGCGCCAGCAGTGAGTCGCGTGGCAGTCCCACAGATACGCAGTATTTT
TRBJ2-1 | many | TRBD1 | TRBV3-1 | CASSQDLQGETGAFDEQFF | TGTGCCAGCAGCCAAGACTTACAGGGGGAGACAGGGGCATTTGATGAGCAGTTCTTC
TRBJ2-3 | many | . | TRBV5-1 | CASSPFRLTDTQYF | TGCGCCAGCAGCCCCTTCAGATTAACAGATACGCAGTATTTT
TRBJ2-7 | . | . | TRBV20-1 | CSARFPDPAISYEQYF | TGCAGTGCTAGGTTCCCTGACCCGGCGATCTCCTACGAGCAGTACTTC
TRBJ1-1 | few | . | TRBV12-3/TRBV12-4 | CASSLKGMNTEAFF | TGTGCCAGCAGTTTAAAGGGGATGAACACTGAAGCTTTCTTT
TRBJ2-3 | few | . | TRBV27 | CASGRGLLAPDTQYF | TGTGCCAGCGGAAGGGGTCTACTCGCCCCAGATACGCAGTATTTT
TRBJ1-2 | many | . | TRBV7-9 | CASSRRGVAEGDGYTF | TGTGCCAGCAGCCGAAGAGGGGTCGCGGAGGGGGATGGCTACACCTTC
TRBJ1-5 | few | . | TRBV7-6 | CASSLAGRHSNQPQHF | TGTGCCAGCAGCTTAGCTGGACGCCATAGCAATCAGCCCCAGCATTTT
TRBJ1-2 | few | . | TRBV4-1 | CASSQEARLESDGYTF | TGCGCCAGCAGCCAAGAAGCCAGGCTGGAGAGCGATGGCTACACCTTC
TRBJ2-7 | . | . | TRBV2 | CASSEGWGLAYEQYF | TGTGCCAGCAGTGAAGGCTGGGGGCTAGCCTACGAGCAGTACTTC